The subject of this entry is one T cell receptor beta chain. Its target is unknown. These data come from a study of neoadjuvant anti-PD-1 for oral cavity cancer. Turning to the study itself: Non-progressing patients received a fourth nivolumab dose near day 43, then surgery on days 50-56. Findings and caveats of the study: Post-treatment tumors with larger preexisting clones showed more shrinkage.

The CDR3 runs 17 residues. V dropped 4 bases and J dropped 6; count of bases not matched to a gene: 11. The germline V gene encodes CDR1 SGHNT and CDR2 YYREEE (reference sequence). The repertoire was sequenced with immunoSEQ multiplex PCR; TCRdb's copy has only in-frame clones and lacks some. Of more than 30,000 clones detected, around two fifths appear once; the ten largest clones hold around 15%. The sample's time point: after neoadjuvant nivolumab, at surgical resection. Stage II-IVA oral cavity squamous cell carcinoma was new and untreated by systemic or radiation therapy. The patients had HPV-negative, locally advanced oral cavity squamous cell carcinoma.

The starting material was tumor tissue, obtained after nivolumab (anti-PD-1) treatment. This clonotype was obtained from a person aged 40 to 85 with oral cavity squamous cell carcinoma. The rearrangement links TRBV5-4 to TRBJ2-1, with 12 bases lining up with TRBD2. The CDR3 here is CASSRGLAGRAGNEQFF. CDR3 nucleotides: TGTGCCAGCAGCCGCGGACTAGCGGGACGGGCTGGCAATGAGCAGTTCTTC.